This T cell receptor (beta chain) was obtained from a study of blood T cells in healthy people across ages (dated by TCRdb to the mid-2010s). Notes on the research overall: In model experiments, template switching captured roughly one uniquely barcoded TCR beta cDNA molecule for every two T cells. For two donors (one aged 18 to 29 and one aged 80 or older), the study analyzed two additional independent replicas of 1 million unique cDNA reads from the same blood draw. The donors were split into four age groups: young (average roughly 15 years), middle-aged (roughly 40), aged (more than 60) and long-lived (more than 80). To track age-related changes in TCR beta repertoire diversity, the study relied on deep sequencing normalized with unique cDNA molecular identifiers. To avoid experimental bias, donors of different ages were spread randomly across the sequencing lanes. What the study reported, not specific to this receptor: Estimates of total diversity from one million sequenced T cells were regarded as lower bounds and underestimates. Bulk unsorted PBMC profiling prevented conclusive comparison of naive and antigen-experienced compartments. The CMV infection status of donors was not known, potentially confounding age-related changes in expanded clonotypes. The percentage of naive T cells measured by flow cytometry correlated strongly with observed TCR beta diversity. As age increased, observed TCR beta diversity per million T cells dropped in a roughly linear way, and a significant reduction was already evident by age 40. Compared with the aged group, more naive CD4+ T cells, fewer expanded clones and increased TCR diversity were shown by the long-lived group, suggesting age selection.

V lost 3 bases and J lost 5 bases; the stretch between them is 16 bases long. Including cysteine and phenylalanine, the CDR3 has 14 amino acids. Only CDR3 DNA remains: 42 bases, in frame from the first base. The germline V gene (reference sequence) sets CDR1 to DFQATT and CDR2 to SNEGSKA. Remarks on this clonotype: Its antigen is not yet known. The sample holds no much larger clone one base away, and base qualities are not on file.

The donors were around 39 Caucasian individuals from Russia, aged roughly 6 to 100 years, who were systemically healthy. Each donor gave ten milliliters of peripheral blood, collected into EDTA-treated Vacutainer tubes. Ficoll-Paque density-gradient centrifugation was used to isolate PBMCs, with at least 6.5 million obtained per sample. Total RNA, at least 6 micrograms per sample, was extracted from PBMCs with Trizol reagent. The percentages of naive CD45RAhigh/CD27high T cells were determined by flow cytometry on a PBMC aliquot from every donor. The receptor library was made with 5' RACE. The data were produced on an Illumina HiSeq 2500. A second PCR of about 7 to 12 cycles was run with a J-beta primer mix and a sample-barcoded 5' primer. A unique molecular identifier was introduced onto each TCR beta cDNA molecule by a template-switch 5' adaptor carrying 12 random nucleotides. Each sample yielded at least 3 million CDR3-containing paired-end reads. First-strand cDNA was synthesized from all RNA with the Mint cDNA synthesis kit, primed by a TRBC-specific oligonucleotide. All cDNA was treated with uracil-DNA glycosylase and then went through a first 18-cycle PCR with the universal primers M1SS and BC2_uni_R. The original pipeline was this. Each sample was normalized by randomly selecting 1 million high-quality reads, each carrying a distinct molecular identifier. Instead of being binned into consensus sequences, reads that shared molecular identifiers were thrown out. MiTCR, set to a Q25 quality threshold and the strictest error-elimination algorithm, was used for CDR3 identification, clonotype clustering and error correction. A nonparametric unseen species model with Euler transformation was used to estimate a lower bound on total TCR beta diversity. TCRdb itself trimmed the public reads at Q25 with fastp, ran MiXCR and retained productive beta chains. Each CDR3 protein gets just one entry, which takes the most common genes and DNA from the rows behind it. The V and J calls reflect TCRdb's pipeline rather than the authors' work. For this sample there are some 1.5 million distinct CDR3 sequences; 40% to 45% appear just once. Roughly 3.7% of the sample belongs to the ten largest clones.

This TCR was recovered from a woman in her late teens or twenties in good health. Sequenced material: blood. Rearrangement joined TRBV20-1 to TRBJ1-2; TRBD1 might be the D gene, on 5 matching bases. The DNA sequence is TGCAGTGCTAGTGGGACGGGGCGGATGTATGGCTACACCTTC. Its translation reads: CSASGTGRMYGYTF.